The 6 T cell receptor beta chains listed next were all sequenced from one sample in a study of early T cells in non-severe SARS-CoV-2 infection. One entry per CDR3 protein results from TCRdb running MiXCR on the 5' RACE reads. The table lists 35,000 to 45,000 distinct CDR3 sequences, 5.8% of them singletons. Sequenced input: whole blood. All receptors come from an adult who was a healthcare worker with PCR-confirmed SARS-CoV-2 infection or an uninfected control (not recorded which).

About this clonotype itself: This could be a read error, since a much larger clone is one nucleotide away. The chain employs TRBV10-3 and TRBJ2-3, with a weak D call TRBD2 (6 bases). The CDR3 runs 13 residues. The germline CDR1 and CDR2 sequences are ENHRY and SYGVKD. The CDR3 region is CTISGTSTDTQYF. The CDR3 nucleotides read TGTACCATCAGTGGGACTAGCACAGATACGCAGTATTTT.

Many counts were recorded for this clonotype. The CDR3 region is CASRIAGGPPFYEQYF. CDR3 coding DNA: TGTGCCAGCAGAATAGCGGGGGGACCTCCCTTCTACGAGCAGTACTTC. V and J are TRBV6-2 or TRBV6-3 and TRBJ2-7; 10 bases align to TRBD2. CDR1 is MNHEY, CDR2 SVGEGT, per germline. With 6 bases clipped from V and 3 bases from J, the junction kept 11 bases outside the gene matches. CDR3 length: 16 amino acids.

The chain has TRBV7-2 and TRBJ2-2; TRBD1 is a possible D gene (6 bases). Per germline, CDR1 SGHTA and CDR2 FQGNSA. This CDR3 spans 12 amino acids. V lost 5 bases to trimming and J lost 7 bases, with 8 bases between them. This chain's CDR3 is CASSQTGGELFF. The CDR3 bases are TGTGCCAGCAGCCAGACAGGCGGGGAGCTGTTTTTT. Together with reference TRBV7-2 and TRBJ2-2, the CDR3 gives the full variable domain: GAGVSQSPSNKVTEKGKDVELRCDPISGHTALYWYRQSLGQGLEFLIYFQGNSAPDKSGLPSDRFSAERTGGSVSTLTIQRTQQEDSAVYLCASSQTGGELFFGEGSRLTVL.

This clonotype showed up just a few times. The J gene is TRBJ1-5, the V gene TRBV6-6; maybe TRBD1 (6 bases). Germline lookup yields CDR1 MNHNY and CDR2 SVGAGI (reference sequence). The CDR3 length is 13 residues. Trimming took 7 bases from V and 11 from J, leaving 18 bases between them. Written as DNA, the CDR3 is TGTGCCAGCACCGTGGAGATAGACAGGTCCCAGCATTTT. It translates to CASTVEIDRSQHF.

This clonotype occurred many times. This sequence joins TRBV5-4 and TRBJ2-1; 8 nucleotides line up with TRBD1. The CDR3 loop spans 14 amino acids. Germline CDR1 is SGHNT and CDR2 is YYREEE (reference sequence). After removal of 0 bases from V and 10 bases from J, the junction contained 6 bases not matched to a gene. The CDR3 protein is CASSLDYRGREQFF. CDR3 DNA: TGTGCCAGCAGCTTGGACTACAGGGGGAGGGAGCAGTTCTTC.

This clonotype was seen a few times. The J gene is TRBJ2-6, the V gene TRBV7-9; unclear D gene. Germline-derived CDR1 and CDR2 are SEHNR and FQNEAQ (reference sequence). The CDR3 has 17 residues. Trimming took off 5 bases at V and 0 bases at J, with 14 bases between the two ends. CDR3 bases: TGTGCCAGCAGCCCCTTGACTGCTAGCTCTGGGGCCAACGTCCTGACTTTC. Translation: CASSPLTASSGANVLTF.